This entry describes one T cell receptor beta chain. Its target is unknown. Between the trimmed V and J ends, which lost 0 bases and 1 base, there was a span of 8 bases. Germline CDR1 reads WNHNN; CDR2 reads SYGVQD (reference sequence). The CDR3 runs to 15 residues. These data belong to a study of OX40 agonist ivuxolimab in advanced cancers. On the study more broadly: As their treatment, patients were administered ivuxolimab, an agonistic anti-OX40 (CD134) antibody.

Produced via immunoSEQ multiplex PCR; TCRdb's table is partial and in-frame only. This table holds approximately 58,000 clones, 70% to 90% found once. The timepoints at which blood was sampled were baseline, cycle 4 day 1, and cycle 7 day 1. Study-level results: The study found that CD8+ T cells averaged more expanded clones than CD4+. Patients with a partial response at 0.1-3.0 mg/kg had among the lowest clonal expansion.

The sequencing here drew on CD4+ or CD8+ T cells sorted from blood, taken in a trial of the OX40 agonist ivuxolimab. The rearrangement links TRBV10-1 to TRBJ2-3; TRBD1 or TRBD2 may be the D gene (5 bases each). This receptor was identified in an adult with an advanced solid tumor such as melanoma, head and neck, liver or kidney cancer. The CDR3 nucleotides read TGCGCCAGCAGTGAGTCAATGGGGGGCACAGATACGCAGTATTTT. Translating it yields CASSESMGGTDTQYF.